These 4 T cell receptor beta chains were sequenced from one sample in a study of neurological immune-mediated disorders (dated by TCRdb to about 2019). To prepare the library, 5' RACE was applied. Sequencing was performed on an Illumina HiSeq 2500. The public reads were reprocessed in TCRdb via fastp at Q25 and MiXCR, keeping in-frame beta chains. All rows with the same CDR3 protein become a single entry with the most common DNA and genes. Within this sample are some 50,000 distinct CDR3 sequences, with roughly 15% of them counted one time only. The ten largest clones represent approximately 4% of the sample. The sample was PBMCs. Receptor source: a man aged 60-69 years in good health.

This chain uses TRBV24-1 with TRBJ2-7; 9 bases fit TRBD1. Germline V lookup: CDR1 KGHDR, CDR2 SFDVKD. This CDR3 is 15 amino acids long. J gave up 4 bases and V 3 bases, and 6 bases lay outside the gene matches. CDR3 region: CATSDTGTGLYEQYF. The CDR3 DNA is TGTGCCACCAGTGATACCGGGACAGGGCTATACGAGCAGTACTTC.

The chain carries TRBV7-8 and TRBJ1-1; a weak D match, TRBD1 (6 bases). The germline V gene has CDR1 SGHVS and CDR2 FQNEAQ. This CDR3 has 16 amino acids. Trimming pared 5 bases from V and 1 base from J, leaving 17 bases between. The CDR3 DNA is TGTGCCAGCAGCCACTCGGTGGGACAACGGAACACTGAAGCTTTCTTT. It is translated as CASSHSVGQRNTEAFF.

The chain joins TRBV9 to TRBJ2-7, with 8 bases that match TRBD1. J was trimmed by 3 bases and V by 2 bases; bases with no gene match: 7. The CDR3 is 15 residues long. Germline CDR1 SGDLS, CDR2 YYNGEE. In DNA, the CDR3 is TGTGCCAGCAGCGTCTACAGGACAGGGTTCTACGAGCAGTACTTC. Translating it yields CASSVYRTGFYEQYF.

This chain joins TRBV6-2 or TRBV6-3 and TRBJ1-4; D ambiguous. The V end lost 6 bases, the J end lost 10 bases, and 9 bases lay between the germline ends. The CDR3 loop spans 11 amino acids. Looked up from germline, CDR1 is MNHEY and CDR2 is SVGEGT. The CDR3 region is CASSDGRKLFF. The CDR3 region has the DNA TGTGCCAGCAGCGATGGCAGAAAACTGTTTTTT.